The 23 T cell receptor beta chains given below trace back to one sample, sequenced in a study of cytomegalovirus exposure and HLA in healthy donors. The primer mix had 60 Vbeta and 13 Jbeta primers. The assay was immunoSEQ multiplex PCR, and TCRdb's table has in-frame clones only and misses some. The sample lists 150,000 to 200,000 clones, 65% to 70% occurring once. Sequencing was performed on PBMCs. Receptors originate from a man in his thirties or forties in good health and CMV-seropositive.

This sequence joins TRBV7-9 and TRBJ2-2; 10 bases agree with TRBD1. Trimming took 5 bases from V and 3 from J; bases not matched to a gene: 9. Germline V gene data show CDR1 as SEHNR and CDR2 as FQNEAQ (reference sequence). This CDR3 has 17 residues. CDR3 in amino acids: CASSTRQGALDTGELFF. The CDR3 nucleotides read TGTGCCAGCAGCACCCGACAGGGGGCGTTGGACACCGGGGAGCTGTTTTTT.

The chain uses TRBV5-4 and TRBJ1-2; D is possibly TRBD1 (6 bases). Germline V lookup: CDR1 SGHNT, CDR2 YYREEE (reference sequence). This CDR3 has 16 amino acids. V lost 5 bases and J lost 2, with 19 bases in between. The CDR3 DNA reads TGTGCCAGCAGGGGTTGGTCGCGGGGGCTGAACTATGGCTACACCTTC. It codes for CASRGWSRGLNYGYTF.

J is TRBJ2-7 and V is TRBV7-2; 9 bases are a match to TRBD1. Looked up from germline, CDR1 is SGHTA and CDR2 is FQGNSA. CDR3 size: 15 residues. V dropped 1 base and J dropped 4; count of bases not matched to a gene: 5. For the CDR3, the DNA is TGTGCCAGCAGCTTAGGGACAGGGGAACCTTACGAGCAGTACTTC. Protein product: CASSLGTGEPYEQYF.

The chain uses TRBV15 and TRBJ1-1; D gene ambiguous. V was pared by 5 bases and J by 6 bases, with 16 bases between. From germline, CDR1 is LNHNV and CDR2 YYDKDF (reference sequence). The CDR3 runs to 14 residues. The CDR3 spells CATSPPAGSAEAFF. As DNA, the CDR3 is TGTGCCACCAGCCCCCCTGCGGGGAGCGCTGAAGCTTTCTTT.

The chain recombines TRBV5-1 with TRBJ2-1; D is undetermined. Deletions cut 1 base from V and 10 bases from J, with 21 bases between. CDR1 and CDR2 (germline): SGHRS, YFSETQ. This CDR3 region has 16 residues. CDR3: CASSLPTKSLDPEQFF. CDR3 nucleotides: TGCGCCAGCAGCTTGCCAACAAAAAGCCTAGACCCCGAGCAGTTCTTC.

This clone appeared a few times. This specimen includes other DNA sequences encoding the same CDR3. The chain joins TRBV7-9 to TRBJ2-1; D is ambiguous. Germline V CDR1 and CDR2: SEHNR, FQNEAQ (reference sequence). CDR3 size: 14 residues. V lost 1 base to trimming and J lost 4 bases, with 8 bases between them. The chain's CDR3 is CASSLDGGYNEQFF. CDR3 DNA: TGTGCCAGCAGCTTAGATGGCGGTTACAATGAGCAGTTCTTC.

The chain recombines TRBV21-1 with TRBJ2-4; the table's D call, TRBD1, was not checked against the DNA. TRBV21-1 is noted as a pseudogene. The CDR3 spans 17 residues. CDR3 bases: TGTGCCAGCAGCAATTGGGACAGGCCGTCCCGCAGGAACATTCAGTACTTC. Translation gives CASSNWDRPSRRNIQYF.

This clone was recorded only once. The chain links TRBV5-8 to TRBJ1-1, with D unresolved. The V gene lost 0 bases and the J gene lost 1 base, with 7 bases spanning the gap. CDR1 SGHTS and CDR2 YDEGEE come from the germline V gene. The CDR3 runs 14 residues. CDR3 residues: CASSLAHGNTEAFF. Here the CDR3 DNA reads TGTGCCAGCAGCTTGGCCCACGGGAACACTGAAGCTTTCTTT.

The rearrangement joins TRBV5-8 to TRBJ1-5; D gene uncertain. V was shortened by 0 bases and J by 1 base, with 8 bases between the two germline ends. The CDR3 covers 15 residues. Germline CDR1 reads SGHTS; CDR2 reads YDEGEE. CDR3 residues: CASSLASGSNQPQHF. CDR3 nucleotide sequence: TGTGCCAGCAGCTTGGCGTCTGGCAGCAATCAGCCCCAGCATTTT.

The V gene is TRBV9, the J gene TRBJ1-5, with D unresolved. V was shortened by 0 bases and J by 0 bases, with 7 bases between the two germline ends. CDR3 length: 15 amino acids. Germline loops: CDR1 SGDLS, CDR2 YYNGEE. The CDR3 region has the DNA TGTGCCAGCAGCGTAGGAGCATATAGCAATCAGCCCCAGCATTTT. Translated, it gives CASSVGAYSNQPQHF.

The CDR3 nucleotides read TGCGCCAGCAGCCAAGCGGGAAATAGGAATGAGCAGTTCTTC. The encoded protein is CASSQAGNRNEQFF. This chain joins TRBV4-1 and TRBJ2-1; tentatively, D is TRBD2 (5 bases). The CDR3 consists of 14 residues. Germline CDR1 is MGHRA and CDR2 is YSYEKL. V shed 1 base and J shed 7 bases, with 11 bases lying between them.

The CDR3 DNA follows: TGTGCCAGCAGTCAACAGACAGGGTTCACTGAAGCTTTCTTT. This encodes CASSQQTGFTEAFF. V usage is TRBV6-6 and J usage is TRBJ1-1, with 7 nucleotides matching TRBD1. This CDR3 is built from 14 residues. Germline V lookup: CDR1 MNHNY, CDR2 SVGAGI (reference sequence). V gave up 5 bases and J gave up 4 bases; unmatched junction bases: 7.

The rearrangement links TRBV7-2 to TRBJ2-5, with 7 bases fitting TRBD1. Near its end, the DNA agrees better with TRBJ2-7, so the J call may be wrong. Per germline, CDR1 SGHTA and CDR2 FQGNSA. The CDR3 has 15 amino acids. As DNA, the CDR3 is TGTGCCAGCAGCTTAGTGTCGGGACAGAGTTACGAGCAGTACTTC. This gives the protein CASSLVSGQSYEQYF.

The chain links TRBV4-1 to TRBJ2-5, with TRBD2 matching over 10 bases. J lost 5 bases, V lost 0 bases, and 6 bases had no gene match. The CDR3 has 16 residues. Germline V lookup: CDR1 MGHRA, CDR2 YSYEKL. CDR3 residues: CASSQDLLAGKETQYF. As DNA, the CDR3 is TGCGCCAGCAGCCAAGATTTACTAGCGGGAAAGGAGACCCAGTACTTC.

This chain joins TRBV6-1 and TRBJ1-2; 7 bases fit TRBD1. V shed 5 bases, J shed 8 bases, and the junction held 8 bases outside the gene matches. The CDR3 spans 13 residues. Germline lookup yields CDR1 MNHNS and CDR2 SASEGT. CDR3 bases: TGTGCCAGCAGTCCCAGACAGGGTAGGGGCTACACCTTC. Residues: CASSPRQGRGYTF.

This clone was observed a handful of times. The rearrangement uses TRBV7-9 and TRBJ1-1; 10 bases map to TRBD1. Germline V gene sequence: CDR1 SEHNR, CDR2 FQNEAQ (reference sequence). Trimming cost V 1 base and J 1 base; bases outside gene matches: 12. The CDR3 is 19 residues long. CDR3 DNA: TGTGCCAGCAGCTTAGGGGACAGGGGACTTGTATTTCGGAACACTGAAGCTTTCTTT. It encodes CASSLGDRGLVFRNTEAFF.

V is TRBV19 and J is TRBJ2-1, with 9 bases aligning to TRBD2. Trimming removed 5 bases from V and 5 bases from J; junction bases left unmatched: 4. Per germline, CDR1 LNHDA and CDR2 SQIVND (reference sequence). The CDR3 spans 14 residues. The CDR3 DNA is TGTGCCAGTAGTTTAGCGGGAGTCGACAATGAGCAGTTCTTC. It yields the protein CASSLAGVDNEQFF.

The chain couples TRBV10-1 to TRBJ2-4; D may be TRBD1 (6 bases). CDR1 is WNHNN and CDR2 is SYGVQD in the germline V gene (reference sequence). The germline V and J ends were trimmed by 6 bases and 0 bases, with 12 bases remaining between them. The CDR3 totals 15 residues. CDR3 amino acids: CASSEGQLAKNIQYF. For the CDR3, the DNA is TGCGCCAGCAGCGAAGGACAGCTAGCCAAAAACATTCAGTACTTC.

J is TRBJ2-7 and V is TRBV6-5, with TRBD1 matching over 9 bases. Germline V gene sequence: CDR1 MNHEY, CDR2 SVGAGI. After removal of 2 bases from V and 5 bases from J, the junction contained 7 bases not matched to a gene. This CDR3 contains 15 residues. The CDR3 nucleotides read TGTGCCAGCAGTTACCCGGACAGGGGATCCCACGAGCAGTACTTC. Residues: CASSYPDRGSHEQYF.

In this sample, this clone turned up once. The rearrangement joins TRBV11-2 to TRBJ1-2, with TRBD1 matching over 8 bases. Germline V gives CDR1 SGHAT, CDR2 FQNNGV. CDR3 length: 15 amino acids. V was pared by 5 bases and J by 6 bases, with 11 bases of the junction left unmatched. The CDR3 loop is CASSPLGQVANGYTF. The CDR3 region has the DNA TGTGCCAGCAGCCCCCTGGGACAGGTCGCCAATGGCTACACCTTC.

The genes are TRBV19 and TRBJ2-2; TRBD1 is a possible D gene (5 bases). The CDR3 length is 17 residues. The germline V gene encodes CDR1 LNHDA and CDR2 SQIVND (reference sequence). Trimming stripped 6 bases from V and 6 bases from J, with 23 bases between. The CDR3 nucleotides are TGTGCCAGTAGGGACCCCGTGCGGACAATCTATCCCGGGGAGCTGTTTTTT. Translating it yields CASRDPVRTIYPGELFF.

The table lists this clone with a count of one. This chain links TRBV5-1 with TRBJ2-5; 8 nucleotides match TRBD2. The CDR3 runs to 12 residues. Germline-derived CDR1 and CDR2 are SGHRS and YFSETQ. Trimming took 4 bases from V and 5 from J; bases not matched to a gene: 1. The CDR3 sequence: CASSPGGETQYF. The CDR3 nucleotides are TGCGCCAGCAGCCCGGGGGGGGAGACCCAGTACTTC.

The V gene is TRBV6-5, the J gene TRBJ1-2; 9 nucleotides match TRBD1. Germline V gene data show CDR1 as MNHEY and CDR2 as SVGAGI. The J segment lost 10 bases and the V segment lost 5 bases, leaving 5 bases of the junction unmatched. CDR3 length equals 12 residues. The CDR3 DNA reads TGTGCCAGCAGTGGACAGGGGATTGCCTACACCTTC. This sequence encodes CASSGQGIAYTF.